This T cell receptor beta chain was sequenced for a study of CXCR3-negative and CXCR3-positive naive CD8 T cells. Findings and limits, study-wide: Both naive subsets had comparably high diversity; memory CD8+ cells much lower.

Through 5' RACE with UMI labels, the TRB cDNA libraries were prepared. TCRdb reprocessed the 5' RACE reads and keeps a single row for each CDR3 protein, giving no DNA. In all, the sample yields some 41,000 distinct CDR3 sequences. Regarding this clonotype: The antigen remains undetermined.

Germline lookup yields CDR1 SGHTA and CDR2 FQGTGA. This CDR3 has 15 amino acids. The sample taken for sequencing was memory CD8+ T cells from blood. This TCR came from a human donor in good health. Some clones in this sample may be carry-over from other donors' samples. This sequence joins TRBV7-3 and TRBJ1-1; TCRdb reports TRBD1, a call that lacks DNA to check it against. The CDR3 is CASSSGTGVDTEAFF.